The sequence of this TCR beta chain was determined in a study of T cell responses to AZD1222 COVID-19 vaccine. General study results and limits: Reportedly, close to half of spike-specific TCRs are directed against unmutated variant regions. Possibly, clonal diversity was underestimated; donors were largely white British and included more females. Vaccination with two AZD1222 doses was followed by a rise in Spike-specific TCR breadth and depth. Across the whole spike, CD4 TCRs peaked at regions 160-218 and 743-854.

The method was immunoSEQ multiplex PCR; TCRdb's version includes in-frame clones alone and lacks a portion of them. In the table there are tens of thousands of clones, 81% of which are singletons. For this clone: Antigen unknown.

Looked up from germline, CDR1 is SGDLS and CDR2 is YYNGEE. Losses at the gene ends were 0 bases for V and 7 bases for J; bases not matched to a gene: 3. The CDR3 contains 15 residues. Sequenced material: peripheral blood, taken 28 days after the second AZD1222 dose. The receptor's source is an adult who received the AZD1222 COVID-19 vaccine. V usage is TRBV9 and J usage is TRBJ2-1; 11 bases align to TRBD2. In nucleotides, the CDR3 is TGTGCCAGCAGCGTAGGGTTAGCGGGGGGGAATGAGCAGTTCTTC. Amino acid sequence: CASSVGLAGGNEQFF.